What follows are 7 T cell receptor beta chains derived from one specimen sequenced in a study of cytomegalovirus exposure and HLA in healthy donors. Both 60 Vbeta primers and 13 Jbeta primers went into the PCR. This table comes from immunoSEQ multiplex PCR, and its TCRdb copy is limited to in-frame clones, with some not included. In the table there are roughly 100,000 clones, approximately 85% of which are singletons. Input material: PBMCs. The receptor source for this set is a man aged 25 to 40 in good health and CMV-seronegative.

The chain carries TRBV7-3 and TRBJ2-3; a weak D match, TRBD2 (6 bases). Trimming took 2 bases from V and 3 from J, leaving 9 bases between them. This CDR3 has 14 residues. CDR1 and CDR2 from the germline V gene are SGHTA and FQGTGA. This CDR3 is CASSLFGGTDTQYF. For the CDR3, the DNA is TGTGCCAGCAGCTTATTCGGGGGAACAGATACGCAGTATTTT.

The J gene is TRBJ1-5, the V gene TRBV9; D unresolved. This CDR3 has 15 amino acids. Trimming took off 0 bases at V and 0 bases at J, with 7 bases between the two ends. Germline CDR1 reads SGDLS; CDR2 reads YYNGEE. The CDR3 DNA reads TGTGCCAGCAGCGTAGCGGGAGATAGCAATCAGCCCCAGCATTTT. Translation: CASSVAGDSNQPQHF.

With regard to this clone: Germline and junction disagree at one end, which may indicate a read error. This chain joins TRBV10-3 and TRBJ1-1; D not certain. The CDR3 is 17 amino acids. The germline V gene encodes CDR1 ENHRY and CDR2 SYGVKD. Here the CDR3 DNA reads TGTGCCATCAGTGAGTCTACCGGGAGCTTTATGAACGCTGAAGCTTTCTTT. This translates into CAISESTGSFMNAEAFF.

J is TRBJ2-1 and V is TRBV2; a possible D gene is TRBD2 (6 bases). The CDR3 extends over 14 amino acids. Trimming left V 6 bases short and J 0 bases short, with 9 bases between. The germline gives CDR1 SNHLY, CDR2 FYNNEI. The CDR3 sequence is CASSEEGSYNEQFF. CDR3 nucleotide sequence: TGTGCCAGCAGCGAGGAGGGCTCCTACAATGAGCAGTTCTTC.

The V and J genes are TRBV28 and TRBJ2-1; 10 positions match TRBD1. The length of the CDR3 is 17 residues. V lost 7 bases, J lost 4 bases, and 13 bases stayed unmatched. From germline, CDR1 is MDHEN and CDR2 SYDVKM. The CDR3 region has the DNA TGTGCCAGCAATCTTGCAAGGGGGACAGGGGCGTACAATGAGCAGTTCTTC. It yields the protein CASNLARGTGAYNEQFF.

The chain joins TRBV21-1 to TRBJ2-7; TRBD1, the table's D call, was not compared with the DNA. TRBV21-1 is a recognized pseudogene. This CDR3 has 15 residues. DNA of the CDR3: TGTGCCAGCAGCACCTGCTCGAGGACAGGGGACGAGCAGTACTTC. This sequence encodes CASSTCSRTGDEQYF.

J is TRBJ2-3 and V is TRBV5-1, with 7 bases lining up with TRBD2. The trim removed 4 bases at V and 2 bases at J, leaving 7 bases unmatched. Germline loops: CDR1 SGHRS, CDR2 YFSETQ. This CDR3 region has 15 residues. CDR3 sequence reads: CASSRRTSDTDTQYF. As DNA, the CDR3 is TGCGCCAGCAGCCGCCGAACTAGCGACACAGATACGCAGTATTTT.